Here is one TCR beta chain with its context. Antigen specificity is unknown. The record originates from a study of CXCR3-negative and CXCR3-positive naive CD8 T cells. Study results and caveats: Naive cells used TRBV-TRBJ genes in much the same way whether CXCR3-negative or CXCR3-positive; memory cells did not.

The CDR3 length is 17 residues. Germline assignment: CDR1 MGHRA and CDR2 YSYEKL. UMI-labeled 5' RACE yielded the TRB cDNA libraries. TCRdb re-called the 5' RACE reads; every CDR3 protein appears as one record, without DNA. The record lists some 130,000 distinct CDR3 sequences, of which the ten most abundant hold nearly 0.5%. The sample consisted of naive CXCR3- CD8+ T cells from blood. Subset reported: CD45RO-CCR7+CD27+CD95- naive CD8+ T cells lacking CXCR3 (TNR3-). V and J are TRBV4-1 and TRBJ2-1. The source of this sequence is a human donor in good health. Some clones in this sample may be carry-over from other donors' samples. This chain's CDR3 is CASSQDPVGNSYNEQFF.